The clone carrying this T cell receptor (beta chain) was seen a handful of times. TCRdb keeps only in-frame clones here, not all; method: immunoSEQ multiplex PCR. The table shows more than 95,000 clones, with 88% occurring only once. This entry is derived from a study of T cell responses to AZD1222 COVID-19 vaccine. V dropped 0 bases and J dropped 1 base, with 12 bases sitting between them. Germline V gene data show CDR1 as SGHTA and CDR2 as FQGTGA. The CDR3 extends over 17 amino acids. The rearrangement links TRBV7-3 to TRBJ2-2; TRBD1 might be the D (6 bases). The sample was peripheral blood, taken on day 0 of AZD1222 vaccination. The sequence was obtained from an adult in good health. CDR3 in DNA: TGTGCCAGCAGCTTAACGGACAGTCCTTTGAACACCGGGGAGCTGTTTTTT. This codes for CASSLTDSPLNTGELFF.